The rows below give T cell receptor beta chains drawn from one sample of a study of shared clonotypes between healthy human individuals. Assay used: immunoSEQ multiplex PCR; TCRdb lists only in-frame clones, some missing. The data hold about 2.4 million clones, with more than 85% observed a single time. Sequenced: naive CD4+ T cells from PBMCs. The receptors shown here come from a man aged 18 to 29 in good health. Some clones in this sample may be carry-over from other donors' samples. CDR3s include the opening cysteine and the closing phenylalanine or tryptophan. The D gene is left open where the match is weak. The size entry is marked missing in some rows and otherwise reads once, few, many or a size class.

D	size	V	J	CDR3	DNA
TRBD1	.	TRBV27	TRBJ2-7	CASSDPGQGLLEQYF	TGTGCCAGCAGTGATCCGGGACAGGGTTTACTCGAGCAGTACTTC
.	once	TRBV4-3	TRBJ1-2	CASSQGTVTHGYTF	TGCGCCAGCAGCCAAGGGACAGTCACACATGGCTACACCTTC
.	.	TRBV2	TRBJ1-3	CASRAGGYSGNTIYF	TGTGCCAGCAGGGCGGGGGGGTACTCTGGAAACACCATATATTTT
.	.	TRBV5-4	TRBJ1-3	CASSLNGNTIYF	TGTGCCAGCAGCTTGAATGGAAACACCATATATTTT
TRBD2	once	TRBV7-9	TRBJ2-5	CASSPRGEFLGGSWETQYF	TGTGCCAGCAGCCCCAGAGGGGAGTTTCTTGGCGGGAGTTGGGAGACCCAGTACTTC
.	.	TRBV4-2	TRBJ1-6	CASSQVIGRGVNNSPLHF	TGTGCCAGCAGCCAAGTGATAGGCCGCGGAGTTAATAATTCACCCCTCCACTTT
TRBD1	once	TRBV5-1	TRBJ2-3	CASSLTGSTDTQYF	TGCGCCAGCAGTTTGACAGGGAGCACAGATACGCAGTATTTT
.	.	TRBV28	TRBJ1-2	CASSSTARAGYTF	TGTGCCAGCAGCTCCACTGCCAGGGCGGGCTACACCTTC
TRBD2	.	TRBV5-6	TRBJ2-5	CASSLLSAGGEETQYF	TGTGCCAGCAGCTTGTTAAGTGCGGGGGGCGAGGAGACCCAGTACTTC
.	.	TRBV5-1	TRBJ2-5	CASSRFNADQQETQYF	TGCGCCAGCAGCCGTTTCAACGCGGACCAACAAGAGACCCAGTACTTC
.	.	TRBV7-3	TRBJ2-1	CASSLTWGNNEQFF	TGTGCCAGCAGCTTAACGTGGGGGAACAATGAGCAGTTCTTC
TRBD2	.	TRBV28	TRBJ2-1	CASKGTTVEQFF	TGTGCCAGCAAAGGGACTACCGTTGAGCAGTTCTTC
TRBD1	.	TRBV6-1	TRBJ2-7	CASSESRGQGGSYEQYF	TGTGCCAGCAGTGAATCTAGAGGACAGGGGGGATCCTACGAGCAGTACTTC
.	.	TRBV9	TRBJ2-3	CASGREWWTDTQYF	TGTGCCAGTGGTAGGGAGTGGTGGACAGATACGCAGTATTTT
TRBD2	.	TRBV11-3	TRBJ2-2	CASTCYGLAGGPHTGELFF	TGTGCCAGCACCTGCTATGGACTAGCGGGAGGGCCACACACCGGGGAGCTGTTTTTT
.	.	TRBV6-5	TRBJ1-1	CASRNPQGNTEAFF	TGTGCCAGCAGAAACCCCCAGGGGAACACTGAAGCTTTCTTT
TRBD2	.	TRBV7-8	TRBJ2-3	CASRQLAGKHTDTQYF	TGTGCCAGCCGTCAACTAGCGGGGAAACACACAGATACGCAGTATTTT
.	.	TRBV29-1	TRBJ2-5	CSVEAGRTWGETQYF	TGCAGCGTTGAGGCCGGCAGGACCTGGGGGGAGACCCAGTACTTC
.	.	TRBV7-2	TRBJ2-7	CASRGGTYEQYF	TGTGCCAGCAGGGGAGGAACATACGAGCAGTACTTC
TRBD1	.	TRBV15	TRBJ2-7	CATSRAVGQGAKEQYF	TGTGCCACCAGCAGAGCAGTAGGGCAGGGGGCGAAAGAGCAGTACTTC
.	.	TRBV9	TRBJ1-5	CASSVGKGPNQPQHF	TGTGCCAGCAGCGTAGGAAAGGGACCCAATCAGCCCCAGCATTTT
.	.	TRBV28	TRBJ1-1	CASSLIQGPEAFF	TGTGCCAGCAGTTTAATCCAGGGACCTGAAGCTTTCTTT
.	.	TRBV25-1	TRBJ2-7	CASRNRQLGEQYF	TGTGCCAGCAGAAACCGACAGCTCGGCGAGCAGTACTTC
.	.	TRBV7-2	TRBJ2-1	CASSLGAGISYNEQFF	TGTGCCAGCAGCTTAGGGGCAGGGATATCCTACAATGAGCAGTTCTTC
TRBD2	.	TRBV27	TRBJ2-1	CASSYLTSGSNEQFF	TGTGCCAGCAGTTACCTGACTAGCGGGAGTAATGAGCAGTTCTTC
.	few	TRBV11-2	TRBJ1-1	CASSLSAVMNTEAFF	TGTGCCAGCAGCTTATCGGCAGTCATGAACACTGAAGCTTTCTTT
.	.	TRBV18	TRBJ1-2	CASSPQGSNYGYTF	TGTGCCAGCTCACCACAGGGTTCAAACTATGGCTACACCTTC
.	.	TRBV6-4	TRBJ1-1	CASSVARNTEAFF	TGTGCCAGCAGTGTTGCACGAAACACTGAAGCTTTCTTT